These 24 T cell receptor beta chains were sequenced from one sample in a study of shared clonotypes between healthy human individuals. The data were produced by immunoSEQ multiplex PCR, yet TCRdb's version contains in-frame clones alone and is incomplete. The table lists around 2.1 million clones, roughly 91% of them singletons. Positive CCR7 selection of CD45RO-negative cells yielded the naive CD8 cells, and terminally differentiated effector memory CD45RA+ cells were excluded. The sample was naive CD8+ T cells from PBMCs. The receptor set was obtained from a man younger than 35 in good health. Some clones in this sample may be carry-over from other donors' samples.

V and J are TRBV4-3 and TRBJ2-1; TRBD1 matches at 10 bases. This CDR3 region has 15 residues. CDR1 and CDR2 (germline): LGHNA, YSLEER. With 5 bases clipped from V and 7 bases from J, the junction kept 8 bases outside the gene matches. The CDR3 region has the DNA TGCGCCAGCAGCTCGTCCGGGACAGGGGTAAATGAGCAGTTCTTC. Protein product: CASSSSGTGVNEQFF.

V usage is TRBV7-2 and J usage is TRBJ2-7; TRBD1 is a possible D gene (5 bases). V lost 1 base to trimming and J lost 2 bases, with 9 bases between them. The CDR3 consists of 14 residues. Germline-derived CDR1 and CDR2 are SGHTA and FQGNSA. The CDR3 DNA reads TGTGCCAGCAGCTTAGGGACAACAGCCTACGAGCAGTACTTC. Translation: CASSLGTTAYEQYF.

The rearrangement uses TRBV5-1 and TRBJ2-5, with D possibly matching TRBD2 (6 bases). The CDR3 extends over 17 amino acids. The V and J ends lost 4 bases and 5 bases respectively, with 24 bases between them. Germline CDR1 reads SGHRS; CDR2 reads YFSETQ. CDR3 amino acids: CASSLHYLTGDGETQYF. In DNA form, the CDR3 reads TGCGCCAGCAGCCTACACTACCTTACGGGGGACGGGGAGACCCAGTACTTC.

The V and J genes are TRBV28 and TRBJ2-7; 7 nucleotides match TRBD2. Germline CDR1 and CDR2: MDHEN and SYDVKM. V lost 2 bases to trimming and J lost 5 bases; unmatched junction nucleotides: 12. This CDR3 comprises 16 residues. CDR3 residues: CASSLLTGGQFHEQYF. CDR3 in DNA: TGTGCCAGCAGTTTACTTACGGGAGGTCAGTTCCACGAGCAGTACTTC.

The genes are TRBV5-6 and TRBJ2-3, with TRBD2 matching over 7 bases. Germline CDR1 SGHDT, CDR2 YYEEEE. V shed 2 bases and J 4 bases; nucleotides not matched to a gene: 4. The CDR3 runs 14 residues. The CDR3: CASSFAGAADTQYF. The DNA for the CDR3 is TGTGCCAGCAGCTTTGCGGGAGCCGCAGATACGCAGTATTTT.

This chain links TRBV7-9 with TRBJ1-4, with TRBD1 identical over 8 bases. This CDR3 has 16 residues. Germline CDR1 reads SEHNR; CDR2 reads FQNEAQ (reference sequence). The junction had 10 bases not matched to a gene; V was cut back by 2 bases and J by 8 bases. CDR3 sequence reads: CASSLPFRDRNEKLFF. For the CDR3, the DNA is TGTGCCAGCAGCTTACCGTTTAGGGACAGGAACGAAAAACTGTTTTTT.

The chain combines TRBV9 with TRBJ2-3; perhaps TRBD2 as D (6 bases). Trimming removed 3 bases at V and 0 bases at J, with 14 bases between. This CDR3 is built from 16 residues. CDR1 is SGDLS, CDR2 YYNGEE, per germline. CDR3 sequence reads: CASSAYGTSSTDTQYF. Here the CDR3 DNA reads TGTGCCAGCAGCGCGTACGGGACTTCTAGCACAGATACGCAGTATTTT.

The rearrangement joins TRBV4-1 to TRBJ2-5; 10 nucleotides align to TRBD2. With 6 bases clipped from V and 3 bases from J, the junction kept 7 bases outside the gene matches. This CDR3 region has 15 residues. Germline V lookup: CDR1 MGHRA, CDR2 YSYEKL. Written as DNA, the CDR3 is TGCGCCAGCAGTCAACTCCTAGCGGGAGAAGAGACCCAGTACTTC. Translated: CASSQLLAGEETQYF.

Note on this clone: The identical CDR3 is also encoded by other nucleotide sequences in the sample. The chain uses TRBV9 and TRBJ2-7; the D is unclear. Trimming pared 0 bases from V and 3 bases from J, leaving 7 bases between. The length of the CDR3 is 13 residues. Per germline, CDR1 SGDLS and CDR2 YYNGEE. The CDR3 DNA reads as TGTGCCAGCAGCGTAGTGGTCGGCTACGAGCAGTACTTC. Encoded protein: CASSVVVGYEQYF.

The chain uses TRBV25-1 and TRBJ2-2, with 11 positions matching TRBD1. Per the germline V gene, CDR1 is MGHDK and CDR2 is SYGVNS. The CDR3 loop spans 18 amino acids. V shed 3 bases and J 3 bases; nucleotides not matched to a gene: 9. Here the CDR3 DNA reads TGTGCCAGCAGTGACAGACCCCCGGGACAGGGGGACACCGGGGAGCTGTTTTTT. Amino acid sequence: CASSDRPPGQGDTGELFF.

The CDR3 loop reads CASRTRGPYGYTF. The CDR3 coding sequence is TGTGCCAGCAGGACGAGGGGCCCCTATGGCTACACCTTC. This rearrangement joins TRBV6-6 to TRBJ1-2; possible D gene TRBD1, 5 bases. The germline V and J ends were trimmed by 6 bases and 4 bases, with 12 bases remaining between them. Germline V CDR1 and CDR2: MNHNY, SVGAGI (reference sequence). The CDR3 sequence is 13 residues long.

This clone was counted only a few times. The identical CDR3 is also encoded by other nucleotide sequences in the sample. V is TRBV5-4 and J is TRBJ2-1; no definite D call. CDR1 SGHNT and CDR2 YYREEE come from the germline V gene (reference sequence). V lost 0 bases, J lost 6 bases, and 1 base lay in between. CDR3 size: 11 residues. CDR3 DNA: TGTGCCAGCAGCTTGGGCAATGAGCAGTTCTTC. Translation: CASSLGNEQFF.

The rearrangement joins TRBV28 to TRBJ2-7; D uncertain. Per the germline V gene, CDR1 is MDHEN and CDR2 is SYDVKM. The V end lost 3 bases, the J end lost 6 bases, and 15 bases lay between the germline ends. The CDR3 extends over 14 amino acids. CDR3: CASSFGVLGSEQYF. In nucleotides, the CDR3 is TGTGCCAGCAGTTTTGGGGTCCTAGGGTCCGAGCAGTACTTC.

The chain links TRBV27 to TRBJ1-1; D is undetermined. Germline lookup yields CDR1 MNHEY and CDR2 SMNVEV (reference sequence). V shed 2 bases and J shed 4 bases, with 11 bases lying between them. CDR3 length equals 14 residues. The CDR3 reads CASSLDPGSTEAFF. The CDR3 nucleotides are TGTGCCAGCAGTTTAGACCCCGGCAGCACTGAAGCTTTCTTT.

The chain joins TRBV28 to TRBJ2-2; unclear D gene. CDR3 length: 15 amino acids. CDR1 and CDR2 (germline): MDHEN, SYDVKM. The V and J ends lost 4 bases and 6 bases respectively, with 15 bases between them. In DNA, the CDR3 is TGTGCCAGCAGTTCCCCCCTTGTTCCCTCCGGGGAGCTGTTTTTT. Translation: CASSSPLVPSGELFF.

Details on this clone: This specimen includes other DNA sequences encoding the same CDR3. The rearrangement links TRBV27 to TRBJ1-5; D might be TRBD1 (6 bases). This CDR3 comprises 12 residues. The V end lost 6 bases, the J end lost 6 bases, and 9 bases lay between the germline ends. Per the germline V gene, CDR1 is MNHEY and CDR2 is SMNVEV (reference sequence). In DNA, the CDR3 is TGTGCCAGCAGAACAGGGCGTCAGCCCCAGCATTTT. Amino acids: CASRTGRQPQHF.

Here the CDR3 DNA reads TGTGCCAGCAGCTTGATCCCCAACTCCGAGCAGTACTTC. Residues: CASSLIPNSEQYF. The V gene is TRBV11-2, the J gene TRBJ2-7; the D is unclear. The length of the CDR3 is 13 residues. Trimming removed 3 bases from V and 6 bases from J, with 12 bases in between. CDR1 is SGHAT and CDR2 is FQNNGV in the germline V gene.

CDR3 region: CASRKGTREEDGYTF. The CDR3 DNA is TGTGCCAGCAGGAAGGGTACCCGGGAGGAGGATGGCTACACCTTC. The V call is TRBV7-9, the J call TRBJ1-2; no reliable D call. The CDR3 covers 15 residues. The V gene lost 6 bases and the J gene lost 6 bases, with 20 bases spanning the gap. From germline, CDR1 is SEHNR and CDR2 FQNEAQ (reference sequence). Filled out from reference TRBV7-9 and TRBJ1-2, the complete variable domain reads DTGVSQNPRHKITKRGQNVTFRCDPISEHNRLYWYRQTLGQGPEFLTYFQNEAQLEKSRLLSDRFSAERPKGSFSTLEIQRTEQGDSAMYLCASRKGTREEDGYTFGSGTRLTVV.

This rearrangement joins TRBV19 to TRBJ2-2; D is perhaps TRBD1 (6 bases). The germline V gene encodes CDR1 LNHDA and CDR2 SQIVND (reference sequence). The V and J ends lost 0 bases and 6 bases respectively, with 8 bases between them. The CDR3 consists of 14 residues. CDR3 in amino acids: CASSIDTGPGELFF. The CDR3 DNA reads as TGTGCCAGTAGTATAGATACAGGGCCCGGGGAGCTGTTTTTT.

V and J are TRBV7-6 and TRBJ1-1; tentative D call: TRBD1 (5 bases). Trimming removed 1 base from V and 0 bases from J, with 15 bases in between. Germline V gives CDR1 SGHVS, CDR2 FNYEAQ. The length of the CDR3 is 17 residues. CDR3 in amino acids: CASSLVQASFMNTEAFF. The CDR3 coding sequence is TGTGCCAGCAGCTTAGTACAGGCATCCTTCATGAACACTGAAGCTTTCTTT. Full variable domain (rest looked up from reference TRBV7-6 and TRBJ1-1): GAGVSQSPRYKVTKRGQDVALRCDPISGHVSLYWYRQALGQGPEFLTYFNYEAQQDKSGLPNDRFSAERPEGSISTLTIQRTEQRDSAMYRCASSLVQASFMNTEAFFGQGTRLTVV.

The J gene is TRBJ2-1, the V gene TRBV29-1; TRBD1 or TRBD2 may be the D gene (5 bases each). The CDR3 length is 16 residues. V shed 0 bases and J shed 8 bases, with 20 bases lying between them. CDR1 SQVTM and CDR2 ANQGSEA come from the germline V gene. Written as DNA, the CDR3 is TGCAGCGTTGAAGAGACGGGACGAATCGTGGGATATGAGCAGTTCTTC. Its protein product is CSVEETGRIVGYEQFF.

On this clone: Other nucleotide sequences from this sample produce the same CDR3. This chain connects TRBV28 to TRBJ2-7; weak D call: TRBD2 (5 bases). The ends were cut back, 3 bases at V and 3 bases at J, with 9 bases in the middle. Germline CDR1 and CDR2: MDHEN and SYDVKM. CDR3 length: 13 amino acids. DNA for the CDR3: TGTGCCAGCAGTTTTGGACGGGGCTACGAGCAGTACTTC. This sequence encodes CASSFGRGYEQYF.

The V gene is TRBV19, the J gene TRBJ1-2; 8 bases fit TRBD1. The CDR3 totals 13 residues. The germline CDR1 and CDR2 sequences are LNHDA and SQIVND (reference sequence). V lost 10 bases to trimming and J lost 6 bases; unmatched junction nucleotides: 10. The CDR3: CATTGGGLDGYTF. The CDR3 coding sequence is TGTGCCACCACAGGGGGGGGTTTGGATGGCTACACCTTC.

V is TRBV7-3 and J is TRBJ1-1; TRBD1 agrees at 10 bases. From germline, CDR1 is SGHTA and CDR2 FQGTGA. This CDR3 has 12 residues. The V segment lost 4 bases and the J segment 11 bases; nucleotides outside the gene matches: 4. CDR3 sequence: CASSSGTGEAFF. The CDR3 nucleotides read TGTGCCAGCAGCTCCGGGACAGGGGAGGCTTTCTTT.